This T cell receptor (beta chain) was sequenced during a study of shared clonotypes between healthy human individuals. Only in-frame clones appear in the TCRdb table, and some are missing; sequencing was by immunoSEQ multiplex PCR. The data show 800,000 or so clones, 90% to 97% seen once. CD8 cells classed as naive were CD45RO-negative and positively selected for CCR7, excluding terminally differentiated effector memory CD45RA+ cells. The V gene end was trimmed by 5 bases and the J gene end by 6 bases; junction bases not matched to a gene: 4. The CDR3 consists of 13 residues. The germline V gene has CDR1 SGHTA and CDR2 FQGNSA.

This TCR was recovered from a man in his thirties or forties in good health. The chain has TRBV7-2 and TRBJ2-7, with 10 bases matching TRBD1. The sample taken for sequencing was naive CD8+ T cells sorted from blood. The CDR3 coding sequence is TGTGCCAGCAGCCCCGGACAGGGGGGCGAGCAGTACTTC. Protein: CASSPGQGGEQYF.